This passage covers 11 T cell receptor beta chains from one sample sequenced in a study of shared clonotypes between healthy human individuals. This table comes from immunoSEQ multiplex PCR, and its TCRdb copy is limited to in-frame clones, with some not included. The repertoire has about 680,000 clones, 92% of them found once; the top ten carry nearly 25%. Naive CD8 cells were CD45RO-negative, positively selected for CCR7, excluding terminally differentiated effector memory CD45RA+ cells. Sequences were obtained from naive CD8+ T cells sorted from blood. The receptors were sampled from a young man in good health.

This chain connects TRBV13 to TRBJ2-1, with a tentative D call TRBD1 (6 bases). Germline V gene sequence: CDR1 PRHDT, CDR2 FYEKMQ (reference sequence). V was cut by 5 bases and J by 3 bases, with 14 bases left in between. The length of the CDR3 is 15 residues. The CDR3 region has the DNA TGTGCCAGCAGCGCCCTGGACAGTGACTACAATGAGCAGTTCTTC. Translating gives CASSALDSDYNEQFF. Full variable domain (rest looked up from reference TRBV13 and TRBJ2-1): AAGVIQSPRHLIKEKRETATLKCYPIPRHDTVYWYQQGPGQDPQFLISFYEKMQSDKGSIPDRFSAQQFSDYHSELNMSSLELGDSALYFCASSALDSDYNEQFFGPGTRLTVL.

V gene TRBV18 combines with J gene TRBJ2-7; maybe TRBD2 (6 bases). V was clipped by 2 bases and J by 2 bases, with 16 bases between them. The CDR3 has 16 amino acids. Germline V gene sequence: CDR1 KGHSH, CDR2 LQKENI. The CDR3 region is CASSPLGREDPYEQYF. The DNA of the CDR3 is TGTGCCAGCTCACCATTGGGCAGGGAGGATCCCTACGAGCAGTACTTC.

Only one count was recorded for this clone. The chain recombines TRBV27 with TRBJ2-1; TRBD2 matches 13 bases. Per the germline V gene, CDR1 is MNHEY and CDR2 is SMNVEV (reference sequence). V was clipped by 5 bases and J by 7 bases; unmatched bases: 8. The CDR3 is 16 amino acids. The CDR3 sequence is CASSAAGTSGINEQFF. The CDR3 DNA reads as TGTGCCAGCAGTGCCGCCGGGACTAGCGGGATAAATGAGCAGTTCTTC.

This clone was detected once. The J gene is TRBJ2-7, the V gene TRBV10-3; D may correspond to TRBD1 or TRBD2 (7 bases each). Trimming pared 3 bases from V and 0 bases from J, leaving 15 bases between. Germline CDR1 and CDR2: ENHRY and SYGVKD. The CDR3 is 16 amino acids. The CDR3 DNA reads as TGTGCCATCAGTGAAGTGGGAGGGGGCTTCTCCTACGAGCAGTACTTC. Encoded protein: CAISEVGGGFSYEQYF.

The chain joins TRBV27 to TRBJ2-7, with 8 bases aligning to TRBD2. Germline CDR1 and CDR2: MNHEY and SMNVEV (reference sequence). After removal of 6 bases from V and 0 bases from J, the junction contained 10 bases not matched to a gene. This CDR3 has 16 amino acids. In DNA, the CDR3 is TGTGCCAGCAGCAGGACTAGCCGTGGAAGCTCCTACGAGCAGTACTTC. Amino acids: CASSRTSRGSSYEQYF.

As concerns this clone: Other DNA sequences within the sample encode an identical CDR3. V gene TRBV27 combines with J gene TRBJ2-7; 9 positions match TRBD1. V gave up 8 bases and J gave up 2 bases; unmatched junction bases: 4. CDR1 is MNHEY, CDR2 SMNVEV, per germline (reference sequence). The CDR3 sequence is 13 residues long. For the CDR3, the DNA is TGTGCCAGCTCGACAGGGGGAGCCTACGAGCAGTACTTC. Translation gives CASSTGGAYEQYF.

The gene calls are TRBV27 and TRBJ2-1, with 9 positions matching TRBD1. The V and J ends lost 6 bases and 2 bases, in that order; junction bases with no gene match: 5. Germline lookup yields CDR1 MNHEY and CDR2 SMNVEV (reference sequence). This CDR3 contains 15 residues. The CDR3 loop reads CASSWGTGPYNEQFF. CDR3 coding DNA: TGTGCCAGCAGCTGGGGGACAGGGCCCTACAATGAGCAGTTCTTC.

This clone was observed once. The J gene is TRBJ2-7, the V gene TRBV27; D remains unclear. Deletions cut 8 bases from V and 0 bases from J, with 11 bases between. This CDR3 spans 13 amino acids. Per the germline V gene, CDR1 is MNHEY and CDR2 is SMNVEV (reference sequence). CDR3 in DNA: TGTGCCAGCGCCTACAAAGACTCCTACGAGCAGTACTTC. This translates into CASAYKDSYEQYF.

The chain carries TRBV29-1 and TRBJ2-7; D may be TRBD1 (6 bases). The V gene lost 1 base and the J gene lost 4 bases, with 17 bases spanning the gap. This CDR3 region has 15 residues. CDR1 is SQVTM, CDR2 ANQGSEA, per germline. The CDR3 is CSVEGPGRGPYEQYF. The DNA for the CDR3 is TGCAGCGTTGAAGGCCCCGGCAGGGGACCTTACGAGCAGTACTTC.

CDR3 amino acids: CASSLVSTDTQYF. In DNA form, the CDR3 reads TGTGCCAGCAGCTTAGTGAGCACAGATACGCAGTATTTT. The V call is TRBV7-2, the J call TRBJ2-3; D call uncertain. Germline V gene sequence: CDR1 SGHTA, CDR2 FQGNSA. The CDR3 has 13 amino acids. Trimming left V 1 base short and J 0 bases short, with 2 bases between.

Remarks on this clone: This may come from a read error, since a much larger clone is one base off. Other DNA sequences from this sample encode an identical CDR3 as well. This chain uses TRBV5-1 with TRBJ2-5, with D perhaps matching TRBD2 (7 bases). The germline V gene encodes CDR1 SGHRS and CDR2 YFSETQ. V lost 0 bases and J 1 base, leaving 13 bases between the germline ends. This CDR3 comprises 16 residues. CDR3 in DNA: TGCGCCAGCAGCTTGGCCGGGGGGCAGATCCAAGAGACCCAGTACTTC. It specifies CASSLAGGQIQETQYF.